This T cell receptor beta chain appears in the sequencing data of a study of shared clonotypes between healthy human individuals. Naive CD8 populations comprised CD45RO-negative cells positively selected for CCR7, excluding terminally differentiated effector memory CD45RA+ cells. CDR1 and CDR2 from the germline V gene are LNHDA and SQIVND (reference sequence). V lost 3 bases, J lost 5 bases, and 11 bases lay in between. This CDR3 has 14 amino acids. This clone was detected only a few times. The table came from immunoSEQ multiplex PCR; TCRdb's copy has only in-frame clones and leaves some out. Here the sample spans millions of clones, about 92% being singletons.

The sequence was collected from a man younger than 35 in good health. Some clones in this sample may be carry-over from other donors' samples. The V call is TRBV19, the J call TRBJ1-5; the D is unclear. The sequencing sample was made of naive CD8+ T cells from PBMCs. This CDR3 is CASSMRAGDQPQHF. The CDR3 nucleotides are TGTGCCAGTAGTATGCGGGCAGGTGATCAGCCCCAGCATTTT.